A selection of T cell receptor beta chains follows, all from one sample in a study of cytomegalovirus exposure and HLA in healthy donors. The table came from immunoSEQ multiplex PCR; TCRdb's copy has only in-frame clones and leaves some out. Among some 130,000 clones, about three quarters were seen once, and the ten largest hold approximately 4.2%. The sequencing input was PBMCs. All receptors come from a man aged 50-60 years in good health and CMV-seropositive. The CDR3 runs from the conserved cysteine through the conserved F or W. The order of the fields is J gene, V gene, CDR3 protein.

>TRBJ2-7|TRBV9
CASSVGVGSYEQYF
>TRBJ2-4|TRBV7-2
CASSASSTGKNIQYF
>TRBJ1-6|TRBV2
CASIEWAVNSPLHF
>TRBJ2-1|TRBV27
CASSTGRLTGTNEQFF
>TRBJ2-1|TRBV10-2
CASSMGVAGGDEQFF
>TRBJ1-1|TRBV18
CASSLMATGEAFF
>TRBJ1-2|TRBV6-5
CASSPRDRRNYGYTF
>TRBJ1-6|TRBV13
CASSLERGGNSPLHF
>TRBJ2-3|TRBV5-1
CASSQGLPTDTQYF
>TRBJ2-1|TRBV7-9
CASSLEGAGDEQFF
>TRBJ1-4|TRBV11-3
CASSPTLSGGSATNEKLFF
>TRBJ2-1|TRBV18
CASSPPGTSKNEQFF
>TRBJ1-4|TRBV5-1
CASSSRTVTQQGNEKLFF
>TRBJ1-5|TRBV27
CASSFWGQANQPQHF
>.|TRBV11-3
CASSSLLAASGRSSYEQYF
>TRBJ2-3|TRBV27
CASSLFIPVGGSTDTQYF
>TRBJ2-7|TRBV6-5
CASSYRPGIEQYF
>TRBJ1-1|TRBV18
CASSDSRNTEAFF
>TRBJ2-2|TRBV7-9
CASSRQGADTGELFF
>TRBJ2-7|TRBV7-9
CSSSLPGSGRAVSYEQYF
>TRBJ1-1|TRBV18
CASSPQDKPGEAFF
>TRBJ1-1|TRBV27
CASSLSRFRRGLRYSTNTEAFF
>TRBJ2-1|TRBV29-1
CSVEVYTNNEQFF
>TRBJ2-5|TRBV27
CASSRDWQETQYF
>TRBJ1-1|TRBV13
CASSLAPGGTEAFF
>TRBJ1-2|TRBV15
CATSRDGRGGEEGYTF
>TRBJ1-1|TRBV7-9
CASSPRGGNTEAFF
>TRBJ1-2|TRBV6-5
CASSYSTGSPTYGYTF
>TRBJ2-2|TRBV5-1
CASSLVILGELFF
>TRBJ1-2|TRBV19
CASSETARTGNYGYTF
>TRBJ1-1|TRBV5-4
CASRPGGAGGEAEAFF
>TRBJ2-7|TRBV2
CASRRDRGSEQYF
>TRBJ1-2|TRBV18
CASSPDQGSNYGYTF
>TRBJ2-7|TRBV7-2
CASSLTSGGRGNEQYF
>TRBJ2-1|TRBV4-2
CASSQDGLAVSYNAQFF
>TRBJ1-2|TRBV27
CASSSGQGYGYTF
>TRBJ2-1|TRBV6-5
CASSIKQGPIEQFF
>TRBJ1-1|TRBV7-2
CASSLSTGVTEAFF
>TRBJ2-5|TRBV7-2
CASSSAGAGETQYF
>TRBJ1-6|TRBV5-1
CASSSGQGPNSPLHF
>TRBJ1-2|TRBV18
CASSTIGRGGYTF